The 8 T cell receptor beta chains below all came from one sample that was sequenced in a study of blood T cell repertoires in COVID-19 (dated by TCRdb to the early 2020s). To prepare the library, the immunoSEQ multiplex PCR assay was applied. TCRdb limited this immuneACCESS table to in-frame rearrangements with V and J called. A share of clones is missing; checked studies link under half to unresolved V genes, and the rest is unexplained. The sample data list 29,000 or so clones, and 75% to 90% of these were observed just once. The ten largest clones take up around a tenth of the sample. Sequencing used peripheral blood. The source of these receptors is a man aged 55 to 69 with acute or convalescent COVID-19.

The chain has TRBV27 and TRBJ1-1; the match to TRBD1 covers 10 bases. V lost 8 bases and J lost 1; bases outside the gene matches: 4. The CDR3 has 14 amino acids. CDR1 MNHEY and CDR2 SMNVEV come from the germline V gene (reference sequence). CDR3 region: CASGRDRGNTEAFF. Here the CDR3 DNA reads TGTGCCAGCGGGCGGGACAGGGGGAACACTGAAGCTTTCTTT.

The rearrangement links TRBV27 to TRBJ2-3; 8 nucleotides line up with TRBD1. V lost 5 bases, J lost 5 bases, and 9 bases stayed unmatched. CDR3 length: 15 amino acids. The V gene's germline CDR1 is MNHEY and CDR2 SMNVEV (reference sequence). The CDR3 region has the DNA TGTGCCAGCAGTAGCCTCCTTGACAGGGGAGATACGCAGTATTTT. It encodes CASSSLLDRGDTQYF.

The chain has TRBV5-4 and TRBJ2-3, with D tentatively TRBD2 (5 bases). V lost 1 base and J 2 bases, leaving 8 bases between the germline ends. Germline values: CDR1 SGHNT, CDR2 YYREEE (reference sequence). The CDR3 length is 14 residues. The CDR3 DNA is TGTGCCAGCAGCTTGAGCGGCCCCACAGATACGCAGTATTTT. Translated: CASSLSGPTDTQYF.

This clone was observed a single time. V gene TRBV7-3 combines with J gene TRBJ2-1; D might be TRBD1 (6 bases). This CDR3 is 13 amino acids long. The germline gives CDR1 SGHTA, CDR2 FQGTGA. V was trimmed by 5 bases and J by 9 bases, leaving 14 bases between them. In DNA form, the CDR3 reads TGTGCCAGCAGCCCGGGACACCCCGGTGAGCAGTTCTTC. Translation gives CASSPGHPGEQFF.

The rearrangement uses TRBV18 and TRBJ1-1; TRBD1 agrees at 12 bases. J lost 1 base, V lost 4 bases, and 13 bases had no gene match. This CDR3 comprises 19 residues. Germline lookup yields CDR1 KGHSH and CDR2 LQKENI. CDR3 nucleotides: TGTGCCAGCTCACTCATGCGGGCGGGACAGGGGGCCTGGAACACTGAAGCTTTCTTT. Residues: CASSLMRAGQGAWNTEAFF.

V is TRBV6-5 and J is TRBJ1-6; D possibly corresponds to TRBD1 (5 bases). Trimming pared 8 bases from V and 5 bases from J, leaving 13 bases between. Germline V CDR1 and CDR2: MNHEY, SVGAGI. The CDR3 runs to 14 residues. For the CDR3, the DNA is TGTGCCAGCCGCAGGGTCCGGGATAATTCACCCCTCCACTTT. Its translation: CASRRVRDNSPLHF.

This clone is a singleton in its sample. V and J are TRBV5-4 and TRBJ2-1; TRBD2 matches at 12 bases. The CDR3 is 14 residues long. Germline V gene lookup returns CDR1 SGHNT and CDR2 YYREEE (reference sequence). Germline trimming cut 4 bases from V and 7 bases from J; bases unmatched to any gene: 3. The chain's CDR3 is CASSRTSGMNEQFF. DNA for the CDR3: TGTGCCAGCAGCCGGACTAGCGGGATGAATGAGCAGTTCTTC.

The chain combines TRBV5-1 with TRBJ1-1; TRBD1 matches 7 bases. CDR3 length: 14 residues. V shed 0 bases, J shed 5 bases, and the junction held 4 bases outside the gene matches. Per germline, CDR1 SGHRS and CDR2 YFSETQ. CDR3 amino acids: CASSLARGVTEAFF. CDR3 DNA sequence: TGCGCCAGCAGCTTGGCCAGGGGGGTTACTGAAGCTTTCTTT.